These 27 T cell receptor beta chains originate from one sample sequenced in a study of blood T cell repertoires in COVID-19. The table came from immunoSEQ multiplex PCR; TCRdb's copy has only in-frame clones and leaves some out. This sample has a few hundred thousand clones, with roughly 90% found just once. The material sequenced was peripheral blood. The source is a woman in her 30s with COVID-19, enrolled during active disease.

The chain employs TRBV11-2 and TRBJ1-2, with 7 bases fitting TRBD1. This CDR3 has 14 amino acids. CDR1 and CDR2 from the germline V gene are SGHAT and FQNNGV. The V and J ends lost 1 base and 8 bases, in that order; junction bases with no gene match: 7. The CDR3 protein is CASSLGDRAEGYTF. In DNA, the CDR3 is TGTGCCAGCAGCTTAGGAGACAGGGCTGAAGGCTACACCTTC.

This chain links TRBV6-5 with TRBJ2-7; 10 bases are shared with TRBD1. V shed 11 bases, J shed 7 bases, and the junction held 17 bases outside the gene matches. Germline-derived CDR1 and CDR2 are MNHEY and SVGAGI. The CDR3 is made up of 15 amino acids. CDR3 in DNA: TGTGCCTCAATTTATACCGGGACAGGGGAAAAAGAGCAGTACTTC. Translating gives CASIYTGTGEKEQYF.

The J gene is TRBJ2-5, the V gene TRBV7-2; weak D call: TRBD2 (6 bases). The CDR3 runs 15 residues. Looked up from germline, CDR1 is SGHTA and CDR2 is FQGNSA. Trimming shortened V by 5 bases and J by 2 bases, and 15 bases separated the two germline ends. CDR3 residues: CASSAQLAGQETQYF. The CDR3 region has the DNA TGTGCCAGCAGCGCTCAACTAGCAGGACAAGAGACCCAGTACTTC.

The genes are TRBV9 and TRBJ2-7; 13 bases match TRBD2. This CDR3 spans 16 amino acids. Germline-derived CDR1 and CDR2 are SGDLS and YYNGEE. V shed 0 bases and J 5 bases; nucleotides not matched to a gene: 5. CDR3 sequence: CASSVAYGLAGDEQYF. CDR3 DNA: TGTGCCAGCAGCGTAGCTTACGGACTAGCGGGGGACGAGCAGTACTTC.

This chain uses TRBV7-8 with TRBJ1-2, with 10 bases aligning to TRBD1. Trimming cost V 2 bases and J 4 bases; bases outside gene matches: 13. Germline CDR1 is SGHVS and CDR2 is FQNEAQ. The CDR3 has 18 amino acids. The CDR3 loop is CASSLLTGGFLASYGYTF. As DNA, the CDR3 is TGTGCCAGCAGCTTATTGACAGGGGGCTTCCTCGCTAGCTATGGCTACACCTTC.

V usage is TRBV28 and J usage is TRBJ2-5; D is possibly TRBD1 (6 bases). CDR1 and CDR2 from the germline V gene are MDHEN and SYDVKM. V lost 5 bases to trimming and J lost 4 bases, with 14 bases between them. The CDR3 has 14 amino acids. The CDR3: CASSLRDTRETQYF. The CDR3 nucleotides read TGTGCCAGCAGTCTCCGGGACACGCGAGAGACCCAGTACTTC.

The gene calls are TRBV5-6 and TRBJ2-1; 10 bases agree with TRBD2. Trimming at V came to 4 bases and at J to 4 bases, leaving 8 bases not matched to a gene. The germline gives CDR1 SGHDT, CDR2 YYEEEE. The CDR3 contains 16 residues. CDR3 in amino acids: CASSRIGLAEYNEQFF. CDR3 coding DNA: TGTGCCAGCAGCAGGATAGGACTAGCGGAGTACAATGAGCAGTTCTTC.

The V call is TRBV6-2 or TRBV6-3, the J call TRBJ1-2; perhaps TRBD1 as D (6 bases). V shed 4 bases and J shed 1 base, with 16 bases lying between them. Germline V gene data show CDR1 as MNHEY and CDR2 as SVGEGT. The CDR3 is made up of 16 amino acids. CDR3 sequence: CASSSYGQRINYGYTF. CDR3 nucleotides: TGTGCCAGCAGTTCCTACGGACAGAGAATTAACTATGGCTACACCTTC.

This chain uses TRBV6-5 with TRBJ1-2; 8 positions agree with TRBD1. The CDR3 is made up of 15 amino acids. The junction had 5 bases not matched to a gene; V was cut back by 5 bases and J by 0 bases. Per the germline V gene, CDR1 is MNHEY and CDR2 is SVGAGI. The CDR3 DNA sequence: TGTGCCAGCAGTCAGACAGGGGTGGCTAACTATGGCTACACCTTC. Its protein product is CASSQTGVANYGYTF.

This rearrangement joins TRBV7-9 to TRBJ1-4, with TRBD1 matching over 9 bases. Germline CDR1 and CDR2: SEHNR and FQNEAQ (reference sequence). Unmatched junction bases numbered 3, after V lost 7 bases and J lost 6 bases. This CDR3 is 13 amino acids long. CDR3: CASIRDRDEKLFF. The CDR3 DNA reads as TGTGCCAGCATCAGGGACAGGGATGAAAAACTGTTTTTT.

The chain is built from TRBV11-2 and TRBJ1-5; 7 nucleotides agree with TRBD1. Per germline, CDR1 SGHAT and CDR2 FQNNGV. J lost 4 bases, V lost 6 bases, and 9 bases had no gene match. There are 15 residues in the CDR3. The CDR3 spells CASSSDPGQNQPQHF. The CDR3 DNA reads as TGTGCCAGCAGTTCTGATCCGGGACAGAATCAGCCCCAGCATTTT. Looking up the rest from reference TRBV11-2 and TRBJ1-5 gives the full variable domain: EAGVAQSPRYKIIEKRQSVAFWCNPISGHATLYWYQQILGQGPKLLIQFQNNGVVDDSQLPKDRFSAERLKGVDSTLKIQPAKLEDSAVYLCASSSDPGQNQPQHFGDGTRLSIL.

The chain uses TRBV4-3 and TRBJ2-5, with TRBD1 identical over 9 bases. After removal of 0 bases from V and 9 bases from J, the junction contained 5 bases not matched to a gene. The CDR3 consists of 14 residues. The germline V gene encodes CDR1 LGHNA and CDR2 YSLEER. CDR3 residues: CASSQDNRGQAQYF. CDR3 sequence (DNA): TGCGCCAGCAGCCAAGATAACAGGGGGCAGGCCCAGTACTTC.

This rearrangement joins TRBV4-2 to TRBJ1-2; D possibly corresponds to TRBD1 (5 bases). The CDR3 extends over 15 amino acids. Germline assignment: CDR1 LGHNA and CDR2 YNFKEQ. V was cut by 0 bases and J by 1 base, with 9 bases left in between. As DNA, the CDR3 is TGTGCCAGCAGCCAAGAGGCGGGACTTAACTATGGCTACACCTTC. This sequence encodes CASSQEAGLNYGYTF.

The chain employs TRBV3-1 (or the pseudogene TRBV3-2) and TRBJ2-5; D possibly corresponds to TRBD2 (6 bases). V was pared by 1 base and J by 5 bases, with 23 bases between. CDR3 length: 18 amino acids. Per the germline V gene, CDR1 is LGHDT and CDR2 is YNNKEL (reference sequence). Written as DNA, the CDR3 is TGTGCCAGCAGCCAAGTCGCGCGGGGAACGGCGCTCAGGGAGACCCAGTACTTC. It yields the protein CASSQVARGTALRETQYF.

The chain uses TRBV5-1 and TRBJ2-5; 9 positions match TRBD2. With 3 bases clipped from V and 2 bases from J, the junction kept 8 bases outside the gene matches. The CDR3 is 16 residues long. Germline V CDR1 and CDR2: SGHRS, YFSETQ. The CDR3 region has the DNA TGCGCCAGCAGCTGGGGATTAGCGGGGGATCAAGAGACCCAGTACTTC. It is translated as CASSWGLAGDQETQYF. Supplemented by reference TRBV5-1 and TRBJ2-5, the full variable domain reads KAGVTQTPRYLIKTRGQQVTLSCSPISGHRSVSWYQQTPGQGLQFLFEYFSETQRNKGNFPGRFSGRQFSNSRSEMNVSTLELGDSALYLCASSWGLAGDQETQYFGPGTRLLVL.

The chain combines TRBV5-1 with TRBJ2-1, with a weak D call TRBD2 (6 bases). Germline CDR1 SGHRS, CDR2 YFSETQ. V lost 7 bases and J 2 bases, leaving 16 bases between the germline ends. CDR3 length: 15 amino acids. The CDR3 loop reads CASSLTRGTYNEQFF. CDR3 DNA sequence: TGCGCCAGCTCCCTAACCCGCGGGACCTACAATGAGCAGTTCTTC.

The chain joins TRBV2 to TRBJ2-5; tentatively, D is TRBD1 (6 bases). The V end lost 6 bases, the J end lost 0 bases, and 14 bases lay between the germline ends. The CDR3 has 15 amino acids. CDR1 is SNHLY, CDR2 FYNNEI, per germline. CDR3 region: CASRTGSSYQETQYF. The CDR3 nucleotides read TGTGCCAGCAGAACAGGGTCATCGTACCAAGAGACCCAGTACTTC.

This clone was found once. J is TRBJ2-7 and V is TRBV4-1, with 11 bases matching TRBD1. Germline V CDR1 and CDR2: MGHRA, YSYEKL. This CDR3 contains 14 residues. J lost 5 bases, V lost 4 bases, and 4 bases had no gene match. CDR3 DNA: TGCGCCAGCAGCCGACGGGACAGGGGGGACGAGCAGTACTTC. Amino acids: CASSRRDRGDEQYF.

The chain uses TRBV25-1 and TRBJ2-5; TRBD1 is a possible D gene (5 bases). Germline V lookup: CDR1 MGHDK, CDR2 SYGVNS. The V end lost 6 bases, the J end lost 1 base, and 12 bases lay between the germline ends. The CDR3 has 14 residues. As DNA, the CDR3 is TGTGCCAGCAGAGTCTCAGGGTTCCAAGAGACCCAGTACTTC. Its protein is CASRVSGFQETQYF.

The CDR3 DNA follows: TGTGCCAGCAGCCCCTGGGCGGGGGCCCAAGAGACCCAGTACTTC. It specifies CASSPWAGAQETQYF. The rearrangement joins TRBV7-9 to TRBJ2-5, with a tentative D call TRBD2 (7 bases). Trimming removed 5 bases from V and 1 base from J, with 14 bases in between. Germline V gene lookup returns CDR1 SEHNR and CDR2 FQNEAQ (reference sequence). The CDR3 loop spans 15 amino acids.

V gene TRBV3-1 (or the pseudogene TRBV3-2) combines with J gene TRBJ2-1, with 9 bases identical to TRBD2. CDR1 and CDR2 from the germline V gene are LGHDT and YNNKEL (reference sequence). V was pared by 1 base and J by 4 bases, with 5 bases of the junction left unmatched. This CDR3 comprises 16 residues. Here the CDR3 DNA reads TGTGCCAGCAGCCAAGGTTGGACTAGCGTGTACAATGAGCAGTTCTTC. Residues: CASSQGWTSVYNEQFF.

The CDR3 DNA sequence: TGTGCCAGCAGTGAATTTGGAGCCGGGGAGACCCAGTACTTC. Translating gives CASSEFGAGETQYF. This chain uses TRBV6-1 with TRBJ2-5; no reliable D call. The germline V and J ends were trimmed by 2 bases and 5 bases, with 12 bases remaining between them. The CDR3 runs 14 residues. Germline CDR1 MNHNS, CDR2 SASEGT.

The chain employs TRBV10-1 and TRBJ1-3; TRBD1 aligns across 7 bases. V was clipped by 5 bases and J by 2 bases; unmatched bases: 18. The CDR3 runs 19 residues. Germline values: CDR1 WNHNN, CDR2 SYGVQD (reference sequence). The CDR3 sequence: CASSQGVSMGRIAGNTIYF. DNA for the CDR3: TGCGCCAGCAGTCAGGGGGTGAGCATGGGGAGGATCGCTGGAAACACCATATATTTT.

The chain carries TRBV7-9 and TRBJ2-7, with D perhaps matching TRBD1 (5 bases). Germline V gene sequence: CDR1 SEHNR, CDR2 FQNEAQ (reference sequence). This CDR3 is 16 amino acids long. V was clipped by 1 base and J by 6 bases, with 19 bases between them. CDR3 sequence reads: CASSLGGGPVVGEQYV. The CDR3 nucleotides are TGTGCCAGCAGCTTAGGGGGCGGCCCCGTTGTCGGCGAGCAGTACGTC.

V usage is TRBV6-5 and J usage is TRBJ1-2; D uncertain. CDR1 and CDR2 from the germline V gene are MNHEY and SVGAGI. V was pared by 6 bases and J by 4 bases, with 18 bases between. This CDR3 spans 15 amino acids. CDR3 sequence: CASSITPTRLYGYTF. CDR3 nucleotides: TGTGCCAGCAGCATCACGCCAACTAGACTCTATGGCTACACCTTC.

Concerning this clone: One end of the junction varies from germline; a read error may be responsible. The chain has TRBV6-6 and TRBJ1-2; 8 nucleotides align to TRBD1. CDR3 length equals 16 residues. CDR1 and CDR2 (germline): MNHNY, SVGAGI (reference sequence). CDR3 region: CASSYSSTGVNSGYTF. Here the CDR3 DNA reads TGTGCCAGCAGTTACTCGTCGACAGGGGTGAACTCTGGCTACACCTTC.

The chain links TRBV2 to TRBJ2-1; 7 bases map to TRBD2. The trim removed 6 bases at V and 1 base at J, leaving 3 bases unmatched. The CDR3 totals 14 residues. Germline V CDR1 and CDR2: SNHLY, FYNNEI. The CDR3 here is CASRGGVSYNEQFF. As DNA, the CDR3 is TGTGCCAGCAGGGGAGGGGTATCCTACAATGAGCAGTTCTTC.